The table lists the clone carrying this T cell receptor beta chain with many counts. What it binds is not known. This sample was included in a study of early T cells in non-severe SARS-CoV-2 infection. Individually, cDNA molecules had unique molecular identifiers attached to them. Each CDR3 protein gets one entry after TCRdb re-called the 5' RACE reads with MiXCR. The sample holds about 42,000 distinct CDR3 sequences, 7% to 7.5% seen once. Study outcomes and limitations: Matching results from VDJdb favored anti-spike CD8 responses, leaving private and CD4 specificities undetected.

With 2 bases removed from V and 5 bases from J, the gap between germline ends came to 3 bases. CDR1 is SGHDN and CDR2 is FVKESK in the germline V gene. This CDR3 contains 11 residues. This TCR was sampled from an adult who was a healthcare worker with PCR-confirmed SARS-CoV-2 infection or an uninfected control (not recorded which). The sequencing input was whole blood. The rearrangement links TRBV14 to TRBJ2-5; D unclear. The CDR3 nucleotides are TGTGCCAGCAGCCAACGGGAGACCCAGTACTTC. Its protein product is CASSQRETQYF.